This is a list of T cell receptor beta chains from one sample in a study. TCRdb redid the calling of the RT-PCR reads with MiXCR, one entry per CDR3 protein. This sample has almost 700,000 distinct CDR3 sequences, with 13% to 15% found just once. The sequenced material came from memory CD4+ T cells from blood. The receptor source for this set is a female donor in good health, serving as a healthy control. Both conserved end residues are part of each CDR3. D genes are given only for firm matches. For some rows the clone size is stated as once, few or many, or as a class when expanded; others skip it.

TGTGCCATCCGGGCTAGCGGGGCAAGCACAGATACGCAGTATTTT	CAIRASGASTDTQYF	TRBJ2-3	TRBV10-3	many	TRBD2
TGTGCCAGCTCACACAGACAGGGGGCAATAGCTAACTATGGCTACACCTTC	CASSHRQGAIANYGYTF	TRBJ1-2	TRBV18	.	TRBD1
TGTGCCAGCAGCTTATCGATGCCCAGATCAAATTCACCCCTCCACTTT	CASSLSMPRSNSPLHF	TRBJ1-6	TRBV7-2	many	.
TGCGCCAGCAGCTCCGGGTCGTCCTACGAGCAGTACTTC	CASSSGSSYEQYF	TRBJ2-7	TRBV5-1	many	.
TGTGCCAGCAGCCAGCGAGAGGGTGAGCAGTTCTTC	CASSQREGEQFF	TRBJ2-1	TRBV4-2	few	.
TGTGCCAGCAGCTTAGGTAGGTGGACTGAAGCTTTCTTT	CASSLGRWTEAFF	TRBJ1-1	TRBV7-9	.	.
TGCAGTGCTAGAGATGCGGGAGGCCCCTACAATGAGCAGTTCTTC	CSARDAGGPYNEQFF	TRBJ2-1	TRBV20-1	.	TRBD2
TGCAGTGCTAGAGATCCCACGGGAGACGAGCAGTACTTC	CSARDPTGDEQYF	TRBJ2-7	TRBV20-1	few	.
TGTGCCAGCAGCAACAAAAGGCTAGCGGGAACCTACGAGCAGTACTTC	CASSNKRLAGTYEQYF	TRBJ2-7	TRBV21-1	.	.
TGCGCCAGCAACGGACGGGTGAACACTGAAGCTTTCTTT	CASNGRVNTEAFF	TRBJ1-1	TRBV10-2	few	.
TGCAGTGCTAGACCAGCGGGAGGGCGGGGGAATGAGCAGTTCTTC	CSARPAGGRGNEQFF	TRBJ2-1	TRBV20-1	few	TRBD2
TGCAGTGCGCAGAATAGCGGTAGCACAGATACGCAGTATTTT	CSAQNSGSTDTQYF	TRBJ2-3	TRBV20-1	many	.
TGTGCCAGCAGTAGAACGGACAGCTATATCACAGATACGCAGTATTTT	CASSRTDSYITDTQYF	TRBJ2-3	TRBV6-1	few	.
TGTGCTAGCAGCTTAGGGCGGCCAGGGCAAGGTGAGCAGTTCTTC	CASSLGRPGQGEQFF	TRBJ2-1	TRBV7-7	few	.
TGTGCCAGTAGTAAAGGGACAGCCCACAATGAGCAGTTCTTC	CASSKGTAHNEQFF	TRBJ2-1	TRBV7-2	.	TRBD1
TGTGCCAGCAGCCTCGGACAGGGAAGGCAGTTCTTC	CASSLGQGRQFF	TRBJ2-1	TRBV12-3/TRBV12-4	.	TRBD1
TGCAGTACGCTACGGGACAGGCTAGAGCAGTACTTC	CSTLRDRLEQYF	TRBJ2-7	TRBV20-1	few	TRBD1
TGTGCCAGCAGCGTACGCTTGGACACCGCCTTAGGGGAGCTGTTTTTT	CASSVRLDTALGELFF	TRBJ2-2	TRBV7-6	many	.
TGCAGTATGACAACCCCCTACAATGAGCAGTTCTTC	CSMTTPYNEQFF	TRBJ2-1	TRBV20-1	many	.
TGTGCCAGTACCAGATACAATGAGCAGTTCTTC	CASTRYNEQFF	TRBJ2-1	TRBV6-5	many	.
TGCGCCAGCAGCTTGGTCCCTGAAGCCGGGTTACACTTC	CASSLVPEAGLHF	TRBJ2-7	TRBV5-1	.	.
TGTGCCAGCAGCCCTAGCTGGATGGGAATCACAGATACGCAGTATTTT	CASSPSWMGITDTQYF	TRBJ2-3	TRBV7-9	.	.
TGTGCCAGCAGGGCAGGGCTACTCTACCAAGAGACCCAGTACTTC	CASRAGLLYQETQYF	TRBJ2-5	TRBV7-9	.	.
TGCAGTGCTAGAGTTACAGGGGGCGGCGAGCAGTACTTC	CSARVTGGGEQYF	TRBJ2-7	TRBV20-1	few	TRBD1
TGTGCCAGCAGCTTAGATGGGGTTGGGGAAGCTTTCTTT	CASSLDGVGEAFF	TRBJ1-1	TRBV7-2	.	.
TGCAGCCTGGGGGGGGCTACTGAAGCTTTCTTT	CSLGGATEAFF	TRBJ1-1	TRBV29-1	few	.
TGTGCCAGCAGCACCCGGGTGGCCAGCTCCTACAATGAGCAGTTCTTC	CASSTRVASSYNEQFF	TRBJ2-1	TRBV5-6	many	.
TGTGCCAGCAGTTACGGGCAGGCCTACAATGAGCAGTTCTTC	CASSYGQAYNEQFF	TRBJ2-1	TRBV6-2/TRBV6-3	many	.
TGCAGCGTTGATCTTACTGGCACTGAAGCTTTCTTT	CSVDLTGTEAFF	TRBJ1-1	TRBV29-1	few	.
TGTGCCAGCAGTGTTGATGCATACGGAATCTACGAGCAGTACTTC	CASSVDAYGIYEQYF	TRBJ2-7	TRBV6-1	many	.
TGTGCCAGCGGAATACAGGGGGCAGGATACGAGCAGTACTTC	CASGIQGAGYEQYF	TRBJ2-7	TRBV7-2	.	TRBD1
TGCGCCAGCAGCCAACCGGACGGACTAGCGGTCACAGATACGCAGTATTTT	CASSQPDGLAVTDTQYF	TRBJ2-3	TRBV4-1	many	TRBD2
TGTGCCAGCACCATCGGGGCAGGGAGTCTAGGCGAGCAGTACTTC	CASTIGAGSLGEQYF	TRBJ2-7	TRBV7-9	few	.
TGTGCCAGCAGGGGTACAGGGCACTACGAGCAGTACTTC	CASRGTGHYEQYF	TRBJ2-7	TRBV6-1	.	.
TGCAGCGTTGCTACGGACAGGCCAAAGAACACTGAAGCTTTCTTT	CSVATDRPKNTEAFF	TRBJ1-1	TRBV29-1	.	TRBD1
TGTGCCAGCAGCTATCTAGCGGGAGCTTACGAGCAGTACTTC	CASSYLAGAYEQYF	TRBJ2-7	TRBV7-2	many	TRBD2
TGCGCCAGCAGCCCCACTTTCGGAGTGGCAGGCGAGCAGTACTTC	CASSPTFGVAGEQYF	TRBJ2-7	TRBV5-1	few	.
TGTGCCAGCAGCCTCGAGCGGACCTACAATGAGCAGTTCTTC	CASSLERTYNEQFF	TRBJ2-1	TRBV6-7	many	.
TGTGCCATCAGGAACCAGACTAGCGGCTACGAGCAGTACTTC	CAIRNQTSGYEQYF	TRBJ2-7	TRBV10-3	many	TRBD2
TGCGCCAGCAGCCAAGGGGGCGCTCCGGGAATAGAGACCCAGTACTTC	CASSQGGAPGIETQYF	TRBJ2-5	TRBV4-3	.	.
TGTGCCAGCAGCTTCGGCCCAGACGGGGCGTACGAGCAGTACTTC	CASSFGPDGAYEQYF	TRBJ2-7	TRBV4-2	.	.
TGTGCCAGCAGTCCGGGCATTCACTCGGGGCGCGGAGCTTTCTTT	CASSPGIHSGRGAFF	TRBJ1-1	TRBV28	.	.
TGTGCCAGCAGACAGGGGGTACAGCCCCAGCATTTT	CASRQGVQPQHF	TRBJ1-5	TRBV2	.	TRBD1
.	CASSPGGFFGQRGYTF	TRBJ1-2	TRBV6-5	few	.
TGTGCCAGCAGCCTACAGGGCGGGCAAGATACGCAGTATTTT	CASSLQGGQDTQYF	TRBJ2-3	TRBV7-3	.	.
TGTGCCAGCAGTCGTATGGTTGGACAGGGTAACTATGGCTACACCTTC	CASSRMVGQGNYGYTF	TRBJ1-2	TRBV27	few	TRBD1
TGCAGTGCTAGGCTAGCGGGAGGGCATGGGGAGACCCAGTACTTC	CSARLAGGHGETQYF	TRBJ2-5	TRBV20-1	many	TRBD2
TGTGCCAGCAGTGAATTACGAGGCGGGGAGCTGTTTTTT	CASSELRGGELFF	TRBJ2-2	TRBV25-1	few	.
TGTGCCAGCAGTTTTCGAACGGAGACCCAGTACTTC	CASSFRTETQYF	TRBJ2-5	TRBV12-3/TRBV12-4	many	.
TGCAGTGCTAGAGGGACAGGCCGCTTGTACTTC	CSARGTGRLYF	TRBJ2-7	TRBV20-1	.	TRBD1
TGCAGTGCTGGAAATAGCAATCAGCCCCAGCATTTT	CSAGNSNQPQHF	TRBJ1-5	TRBV20-1	few	.
TGTGCCAGCTCCGGGATAGGGTCCTACAATGAGCAGTTCTTC	CASSGIGSYNEQFF	TRBJ2-1	TRBV27	.	.
TGTGCCAGCAGTTTAGAGGGGGGAGTTACTGAAGCTTTCTTT	CASSLEGGVTEAFF	TRBJ1-1	TRBV12-3/TRBV12-4	many	.
TGCAGTGCTAGGAAGTCGCAGGGGGGTTCCTACGAGCAGTACTTC	CSARKSQGGSYEQYF	TRBJ2-7	TRBV20-1	.	.
TGTGCCAGCAGCGCCGGTTCGGGAGGCCTTTACGAGCAGTACTTC	CASSAGSGGLYEQYF	TRBJ2-7	TRBV7-2	once	TRBD2